These 21 T cell receptor beta chains originate from one sample sequenced in a study of blood T cells in healthy people across ages. PCR was performed a second time for about 7 to 11 cycles using a sample-barcoded 5' primer and a J-beta primer mix. MiXCR, run by TCRdb on the 5' RACE reads, gives a single entry per CDR3 protein. The table includes hundreds of thousands of distinct CDR3 sequences, more than 25% detected once. The source material was blood. The receptors originated from a woman older than 75 in good health.

V and J are TRBV7-9 and TRBJ1-1; 7 bases line up with TRBD1. The CDR3 sequence is 15 residues long. V was clipped by 5 bases and J by 5 bases; unmatched bases: 11. Per the germline V gene, CDR1 is SEHNR and CDR2 is FQNEAQ (reference sequence). The CDR3 protein is CASSPGGGPGTEAFF. CDR3 DNA: TGTGCCAGCAGCCCAGGGGGGGGGCCAGGAACTGAAGCTTTCTTT. Looking up the rest from reference TRBV7-9 and TRBJ1-1 gives the full variable domain: DTGVSQNPRHKITKRGQNVTFRCDPISEHNRLYWYRQTLGQGPEFLTYFQNEAQLEKSRLLSDRFSAERPKGSFSTLEIQRTEQGDSAMYLCASSPGGGPGTEAFFGQGTRLTVV.

A few counts support this clonotype. A single base separates this from a much larger clone, so it may be a read error. This chain links TRBV7-2 with TRBJ2-5, with D maybe TRBD2 (6 bases). The V and J ends lost 2 bases and 11 bases respectively, with 21 bases between them. Germline V gene sequence: CDR1 SGHTA, CDR2 FQGNSA. The CDR3 spans 15 residues. CDR3 DNA: TGTGCCAGCAGCTTATTAGGTGGGGGAGGCAATGAGCAGTACTTC. Protein sequence: CASSLLGGGGNEQYF.

This chain connects TRBV6-1 to TRBJ2-5; D ambiguous. The end of the DNA aligns better with TRBJ2-7, so the J call may be wrong. The V gene's germline CDR1 is MNHNS and CDR2 SASEGT. The CDR3 runs 13 residues. CDR3 nucleotides: TGTGCCAACACCCCAGGTGTAGCTATCGAGCAGTACTTC. It encodes CANTPGVAIEQYF.

In its sample, this clonotype was seen many times. This sequence joins TRBV12-3 or TRBV12-4 and TRBJ2-1; perhaps TRBD2 as D (6 bases). With 5 bases removed from V and 6 bases from J, the gap between germline ends came to 17 bases. The CDR3 has 15 amino acids. This chain's CDR3 is CASSESGGGVNEQFF. CDR3 nucleotide sequence: TGTGCCAGCAGTGAGTCGGGCGGCGGGGTCAATGAGCAGTTCTTC.

This clonotype turned up a few times. This chain links TRBV3-1 with TRBJ2-3; TRBD1 aligns across 9 bases. The CDR3 is made up of 14 amino acids. The V gene end was trimmed by 6 bases and the J gene end by 4 bases; junction bases not matched to a gene: 5. Germline CDR1 is LGHDT and CDR2 is YNNKEL (reference sequence). The CDR3 region is CASRDRGVPDTQYF. The CDR3 DNA follows: TGTGCCAGCAGGGACAGGGGTGTCCCAGATACGCAGTATTTT.

This clonotype has a count of ten or more. The chain couples TRBV6-2 or TRBV6-3 to TRBJ2-4; D is undetermined. V gave up 5 bases and J gave up 8 bases, with 7 bases separating them. There are 11 residues in the CDR3. Germline V gene lookup returns CDR1 MNHEY and CDR2 SVGEGT. This chain's CDR3 is CASSTGYIQYF. In DNA form, the CDR3 reads TGTGCCAGCAGTACCGGGTACATTCAGTACTTC.

This clonotype has a single count. The missing conserved phenylalanine or tryptophan at the end of this CDR3 makes a read error likely. V usage is TRBV7-2 and J usage is TRBJ1-1; 10 bases are shared with TRBD1. CDR3 length equals 18 residues. J was trimmed by 0 bases and V by 3 bases; bases with no gene match: 10. Per the germline V gene, CDR1 is SGHTA and CDR2 is FQGNSA. The CDR3: CASSFNPDRGIMNTEAFL. For the CDR3, the DNA is TGTGCCAGCAGCTTCAACCCGGACAGGGGGATTATGAACACTGAAGCTTTCTTG.

This chain joins TRBV5-5 and TRBJ2-7; no definite D call. V was clipped by 4 bases and J by 7 bases, with 15 bases between them. The CDR3 has 13 residues. Per the germline V gene, CDR1 is SGHKS and CDR2 is YYEKEE (reference sequence). Written as DNA, the CDR3 is TGTGCCAGCAGCATCCACCTCAATCTTGAGCAGTACTTC. It translates to CASSIHLNLEQYF.

The chain carries TRBV5-1 and TRBJ2-2, with TRBD2 matching over 10 bases. V dropped 1 base and J dropped 0; count of bases not matched to a gene: 3. Per germline, CDR1 SGHRS and CDR2 YFSETQ. CDR3 length: 17 amino acids. CDR3 coding DNA: TGCGCCAGCAGCTTGACTAGCGGGGCCCCGAACACCGGGGAGCTGTTTTTT. Protein product: CASSLTSGAPNTGELFF.

This clonotype appeared once. A read error may explain this, as a much larger clone is one base away. The final CDR3 position lacks the conserved phenylalanine or tryptophan, pointing to a likely read error. The V call is TRBV11-2, the J call TRBJ2-5, with 9 nucleotides matching TRBD2. V trimming: 0 bases; J trimming: 4 bases; junction bases outside the gene matches: 9. From germline, CDR1 is SGHAT and CDR2 FQNNGV. This CDR3 has 17 residues. Here the CDR3 reads CASSLDPGRGGTETQYL. For the CDR3, the DNA is TGTGCCAGCAGCTTAGACCCTGGGCGGGGGGGCACAGAGACCCAGTACTTG.

Turning to this clonotype: A read error is possible here, since a much larger clone lies one base away. The chain is built from TRBV7-2 and TRBJ2-7; a possible D gene is TRBD1 (5 bases). Trimming took off 2 bases at V and 6 bases at J, with 11 bases between the two ends. The CDR3 has 13 amino acids. Germline V gives CDR1 SGHTA, CDR2 FQGNSA. The CDR3 spells CASSLTDSLEQYF. The CDR3 region has the DNA TGTGCCAGCAGCTTAACCGACAGTCTCGAGCAGTACTTC.

This clonotype was picked up many times. The rearrangement uses TRBV28 and TRBJ2-1, with D possibly being TRBD2 (5 bases). Trimming removed 5 bases at V and 12 bases at J, with 20 bases between. CDR1 is MDHEN and CDR2 is SYDVKM in the germline V gene. This CDR3 contains 14 residues. The CDR3 coding sequence is TGTGCCAGCAGTCCCCCCGCCCGGGGAGTGGGGCAGTTCTTC. Its protein is CASSPPARGVGQFF.

This clonotype was detected ten times or more. The chain joins TRBV11-2 to TRBJ1-1, with a possible D match to TRBD1 (5 bases). The CDR3 sequence is 12 residues long. V dropped 5 bases and J dropped 8 bases, with 12 bases sitting between them. CDR1 and CDR2 (germline): SGHAT, FQNNGV. The CDR3 DNA is TGTGCCAGCAGCACGACCTCAGGGGAAGCTTTCTTT. Translation: CASSTTSGEAFF.

This clonotype has ten or more counts. The rearrangement joins TRBV14 to TRBJ2-5; D might be TRBD1 (6 bases). The CDR3 spans 14 residues. Deletions cut 3 bases from V and 3 bases from J, with 11 bases between. Germline V gene sequence: CDR1 SGHDN, CDR2 FVKESK. The CDR3 bases are TGTGCCAGCAGCCAGATGAACAGGGAAGAGACCCAGTACTTC. This codes for CASSQMNREETQYF.

The chain is built from TRBV20-1 and TRBJ1-2, with 7 nucleotides matching TRBD1. Germline V gene lookup returns CDR1 DFQATT and CDR2 SNEGSKA (reference sequence). The CDR3 spans 15 residues. The junction had 12 bases not matched to a gene; V was cut back by 4 bases and J by 4 bases. The CDR3 spells CSATLPGQFTYGYTF. The CDR3 DNA sequence: TGCAGTGCTACGTTACCGGGACAGTTTACCTATGGCTACACCTTC.

The chain carries TRBV7-9 and TRBJ1-6, with D hard to call. The length of the CDR3 is 14 residues. Germline V gives CDR1 SEHNR, CDR2 FQNEAQ (reference sequence). With 1 base removed from V and 7 bases from J, the gap between germline ends came to 8 bases. CDR3 DNA: TGTGCCAGCAGCTTAGGGGCAGAGAATTCACCCCTCCACTTT. Translated, it gives CASSLGAENSPLHF.

Comments on this clonotype: Just one base apart from a much larger clone, this may be a read error. This sequence joins TRBV6-2 or TRBV6-3 and TRBJ2-7, with D possibly called TRBD1 or TRBD2 (6 bases each). The V end was cut by 7 bases, the J end by 12 bases, with 22 bases between. This CDR3 contains 13 residues. Germline V gives CDR1 MNHEY, CDR2 SVGEGT. The CDR3 DNA follows: TGTGCCAGCACTACCTTCGGGGGCGAGACCCGGTACTTC. Translated: CASTTFGGETRYF.

As to this clonotype: This may be a read error, as it is one base from a much larger clone. The genes are TRBV6-1 and TRBJ2-1, with D possibly being TRBD1 or TRBD2 (5 bases each). The J call may be incorrect, as the DNA end agrees better with TRBJ2-7. Germline lookup yields CDR1 MNHNS and CDR2 SASEGT. The CDR3 contains 17 residues. This CDR3 reads CASSEEGRGYSYNEQYF. DNA of the CDR3: TGTGCCAGCAGTGAAGAGGGACGGGGTTACTCCTACAATGAGCAGTACTTC.

This clonotype has at least ten counts. This may come from a read error, since a much larger clone is one base off. The rearrangement links TRBV7-9 to TRBJ2-7, with D possibly matching TRBD1 (6 bases). The germline gives CDR1 SEHNR, CDR2 FQNEAQ (reference sequence). V lost 1 base and J lost 7, with 17 bases in between. There are 15 residues in the CDR3. CDR3 region: CASSLGTADRNEQYF. The CDR3 bases are TGTGCCAGCAGCTTAGGGACAGCCGATCGGAATGAGCAGTACTTC. Complete variable domain (other parts from reference TRBV7-9 and TRBJ2-7): DTGVSQNPRHKITKRGQNVTFRCDPISEHNRLYWYRQTLGQGPEFLTYFQNEAQLEKSRLLSDRFSAERPKGSFSTLEIQRTEQGDSAMYLCASSLGTADRNEQYFGPGTRLTVT.

The CDR3: CASGGLNANTGELFF. In DNA, the CDR3 is TGTGCCAGCGGGGGCCTAAACGCGAACACCGGGGAGCTGTTTTTT. The J gene is TRBJ2-2, the V gene TRBV7-9; D is possibly TRBD1 (6 bases). Germline lookup yields CDR1 SEHNR and CDR2 FQNEAQ (reference sequence). V gave up 8 bases and J gave up 0 bases, with 13 bases separating them. This CDR3 has 15 amino acids.

The table lists this clonotype with a count of one. V and J are TRBV2 and TRBJ2-1; D might be TRBD2 (6 bases). Trimming removed 8 bases at V and 8 bases at J, with 16 bases between. The CDR3 spans 13 residues. The germline V gene has CDR1 SNHLY and CDR2 FYNNEI. The CDR3 region has the DNA TGTGCCAGCCCCGTTCCGGGAGCCCATGAGCAGTTCTTC. It specifies CASPVPGAHEQFF.